The TCR beta chain under discussion was sequenced for a study of cytomegalovirus exposure and HLA in healthy donors. The study, taken as a whole, reports: The classifier reportedly diagnosed cytomegalovirus status with high specificity and sensitivity.

Details on this clone: The target antigen is unknown.

Some clones are missing from TCRdb's copy, which holds only in-frame ones; the method was immunoSEQ multiplex PCR. This sample has 120,000 or so clones, with 88% found just once. Trimming shortened V by 5 bases and J by 5 bases, and 21 bases separated the two germline ends. The CDR3 consists of 16 residues. Germline CDR1 SEHNR, CDR2 FQNEAQ (reference sequence). This chain connects TRBV7-9 to TRBJ2-5; perhaps TRBD1 as D (5 bases). The sequence was collected from a man aged 25-45 years in good health and CMV-seronegative. Sequences were obtained from PBMCs. CDR3 nucleotides: TGTGCCAGCAGCCCCCCCGCAGGAAGGGGCATGGAGACCCAGTACTTC. Amino acid sequence: CASSPPAGRGMETQYF.